This T cell receptor beta chain appears in the sequencing data of a study of CD8 T cells in ankylosing spondylitis. Libraries of TCR beta came from quantitative 5'-RACE with molecular barcodes. Using its own MiXCR run on the 5' RACE reads, TCRdb lists one record per CDR3 protein. The data contain around 320,000 distinct CDR3 sequences, roughly 20% of them singletons. Whole-study results and caveats: Disease-linked clones proved CD8+ and comparatively uncommon in peripheral blood. In ankylosing spondylitis blood, a motif of roughly eight highly homologous TCR beta variants appeared characteristic. Reported data indicate significant enrichment of disease-linked clones within matched ankylosing spondylitis synovial fluid.

V lost 5 bases and J lost 10; bases outside the gene matches: 5. The CDR3 runs 13 residues. Germline V gene sequence: CDR1 SEHNR, CDR2 FQNEAQ (reference sequence). Of note for this clonotype: The antigen is unknown.

The chain joins TRBV7-9 to TRBJ2-1, with 10 bases aligning to TRBD2. Sequencing used blood, either unsorted or a sorted T cell fraction (not recorded which). The clonotype originates from a female donor with ankylosing spondylitis or in good health (not recorded which). The CDR3 bases are TGTGCCAGCAGCCCAGCGGGGGGGTACGAGCAGTTCTTC. It specifies CASSPAGGYEQFF.